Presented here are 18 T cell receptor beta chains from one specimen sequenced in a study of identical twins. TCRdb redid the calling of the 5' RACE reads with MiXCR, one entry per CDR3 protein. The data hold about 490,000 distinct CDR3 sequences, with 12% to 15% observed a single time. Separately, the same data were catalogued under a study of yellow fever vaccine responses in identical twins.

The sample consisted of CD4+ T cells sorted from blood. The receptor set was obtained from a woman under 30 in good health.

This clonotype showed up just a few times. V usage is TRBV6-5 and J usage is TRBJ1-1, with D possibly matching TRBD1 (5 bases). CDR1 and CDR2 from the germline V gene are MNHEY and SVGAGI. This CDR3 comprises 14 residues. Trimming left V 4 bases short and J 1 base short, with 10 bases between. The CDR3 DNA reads TGTGCCAGCAGTTCGGAAAGGGGGAACACTGAAGCTTTCTTT. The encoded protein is CASSSERGNTEAFF.

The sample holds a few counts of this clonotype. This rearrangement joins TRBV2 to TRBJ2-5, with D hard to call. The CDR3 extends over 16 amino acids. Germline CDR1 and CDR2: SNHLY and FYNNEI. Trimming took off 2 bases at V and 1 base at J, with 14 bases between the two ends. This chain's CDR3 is CASSELSNLPQETQYF. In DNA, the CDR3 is TGTGCCAGCAGTGAATTGTCTAACCTCCCCCAAGAGACCCAGTACTTC.

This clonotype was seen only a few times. CDR3 region: CATSRTPGTGSGANVLTF. The CDR3 coding sequence is TGTGCCACCAGCAGAACTCCCGGGACCGGCTCTGGGGCCAACGTCCTGACTTTC. The chain carries TRBV15 and TRBJ2-6; possibly TRBD1 or TRBD2 for D (5 bases each). CDR3 size: 18 residues. Germline V CDR1 and CDR2: LNHNV, YYDKDF (reference sequence). The V end was cut by 2 bases, the J end by 0 bases, with 14 bases between.

CDR3 DNA: TGTGCCACCAGCGGATGGACAGGGGGAGGAAATGAGCAGTTCTTC. Translating it yields CATSGWTGGGNEQFF. The V gene is TRBV15, the J gene TRBJ2-1, with 10 positions matching TRBD1. V was pared by 5 bases and J by 7 bases, with 8 bases of the junction left unmatched. Germline V lookup: CDR1 LNHNV, CDR2 YYDKDF (reference sequence). The CDR3 runs to 15 residues.

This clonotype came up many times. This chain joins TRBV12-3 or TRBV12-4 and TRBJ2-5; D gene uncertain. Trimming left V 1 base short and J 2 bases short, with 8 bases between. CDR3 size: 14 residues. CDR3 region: CASSLGRLQETQYF. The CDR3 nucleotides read TGTGCCAGCAGTTTAGGCAGGCTACAAGAGACCCAGTACTTC.

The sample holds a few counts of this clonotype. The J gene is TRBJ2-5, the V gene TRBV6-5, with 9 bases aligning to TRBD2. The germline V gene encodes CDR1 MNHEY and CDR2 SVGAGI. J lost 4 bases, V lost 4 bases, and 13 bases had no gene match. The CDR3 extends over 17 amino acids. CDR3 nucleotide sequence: TGTGCCAGCAGTTCTCACCTAGCGGGGTCCTCCGGAGAGACCCAGTACTTC. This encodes CASSSHLAGSSGETQYF.

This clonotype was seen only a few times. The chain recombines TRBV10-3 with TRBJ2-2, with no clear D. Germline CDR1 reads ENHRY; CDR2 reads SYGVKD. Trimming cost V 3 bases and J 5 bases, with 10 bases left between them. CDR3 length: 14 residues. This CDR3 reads CAISDVKGTGELFF. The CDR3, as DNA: TGTGCCATCAGTGATGTCAAGGGTACCGGGGAGCTGTTTTTT.

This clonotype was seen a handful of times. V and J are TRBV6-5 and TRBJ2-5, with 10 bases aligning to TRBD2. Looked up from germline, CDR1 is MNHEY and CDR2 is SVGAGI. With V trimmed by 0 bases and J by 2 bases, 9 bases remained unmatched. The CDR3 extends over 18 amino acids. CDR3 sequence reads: CASSYSMPSGRLQETQYF. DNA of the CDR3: TGTGCCAGCAGTTACTCGATGCCTAGCGGGAGACTTCAAGAGACCCAGTACTTC.

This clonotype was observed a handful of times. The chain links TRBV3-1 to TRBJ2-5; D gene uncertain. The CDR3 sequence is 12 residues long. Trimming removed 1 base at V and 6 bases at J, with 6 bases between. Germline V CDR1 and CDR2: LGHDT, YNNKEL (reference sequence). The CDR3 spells CASSQVEKTQYF. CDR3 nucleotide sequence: TGTGCCAGCAGCCAAGTAGAAAAGACCCAGTACTTC.

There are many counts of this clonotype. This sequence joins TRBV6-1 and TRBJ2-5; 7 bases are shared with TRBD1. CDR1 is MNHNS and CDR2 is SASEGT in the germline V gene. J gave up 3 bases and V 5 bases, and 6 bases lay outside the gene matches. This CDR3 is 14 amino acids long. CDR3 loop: CASSKTGLKETQYF. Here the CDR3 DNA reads TGTGCCAGCAGTAAGACAGGGTTAAAAGAGACCCAGTACTTC.

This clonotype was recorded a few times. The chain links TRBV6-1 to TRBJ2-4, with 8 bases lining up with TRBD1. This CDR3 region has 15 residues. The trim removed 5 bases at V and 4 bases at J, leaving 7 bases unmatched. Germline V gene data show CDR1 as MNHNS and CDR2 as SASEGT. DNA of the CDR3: TGTGCCAGCAGTCCTTACCACAGGGGGAAAAACATTCAGTACTTC. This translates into CASSPYHRGKNIQYF.

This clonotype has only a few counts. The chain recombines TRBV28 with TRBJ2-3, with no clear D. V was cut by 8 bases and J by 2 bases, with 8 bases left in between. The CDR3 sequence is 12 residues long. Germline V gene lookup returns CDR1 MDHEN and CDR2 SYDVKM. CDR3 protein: CASQIATDTQYF. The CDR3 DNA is TGTGCCAGCCAAATAGCCACAGATACGCAGTATTTT.

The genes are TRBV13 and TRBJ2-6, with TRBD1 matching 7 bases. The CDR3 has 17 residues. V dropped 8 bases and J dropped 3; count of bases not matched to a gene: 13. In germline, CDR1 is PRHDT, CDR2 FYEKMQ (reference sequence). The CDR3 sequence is CASRLGQSFGGANVLTF. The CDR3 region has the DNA TGTGCCAGCCGACTGGGACAGAGTTTCGGTGGGGCCAACGTCCTGACTTTC.

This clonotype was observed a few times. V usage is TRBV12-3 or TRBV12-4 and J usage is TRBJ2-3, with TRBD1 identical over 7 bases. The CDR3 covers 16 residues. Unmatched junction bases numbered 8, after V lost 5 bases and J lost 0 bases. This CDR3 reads CASSTGTDPSTDTQYF. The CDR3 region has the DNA TGTGCCAGCAGTACCGGGACAGATCCTAGCACAGATACGCAGTATTTT.

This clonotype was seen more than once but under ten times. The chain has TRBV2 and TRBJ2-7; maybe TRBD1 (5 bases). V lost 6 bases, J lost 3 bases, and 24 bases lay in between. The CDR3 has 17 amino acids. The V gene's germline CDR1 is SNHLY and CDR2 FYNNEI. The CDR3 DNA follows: TGTGCCAGCAGAAAGGATCCAGGGCGGTCCTGGGACTACGAGCAGTACGTC. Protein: CASRKDPGRSWDYEQYV.

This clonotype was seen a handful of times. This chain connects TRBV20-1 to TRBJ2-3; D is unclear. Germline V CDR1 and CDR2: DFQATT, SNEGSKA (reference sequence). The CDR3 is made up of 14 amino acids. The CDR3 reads CSMPTGPLLDTQYF. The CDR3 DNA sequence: TGCTCTATGCCCACTGGCCCCCTCTTAGATACGCAGTATTTT.

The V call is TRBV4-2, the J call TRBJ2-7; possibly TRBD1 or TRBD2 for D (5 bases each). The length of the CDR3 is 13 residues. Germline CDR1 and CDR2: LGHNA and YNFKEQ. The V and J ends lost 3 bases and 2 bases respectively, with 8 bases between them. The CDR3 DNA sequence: TGTGCCAGCAGCCAGCTGGGGGCCTACGAGCAGTACTTC. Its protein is CASSQLGAYEQYF.

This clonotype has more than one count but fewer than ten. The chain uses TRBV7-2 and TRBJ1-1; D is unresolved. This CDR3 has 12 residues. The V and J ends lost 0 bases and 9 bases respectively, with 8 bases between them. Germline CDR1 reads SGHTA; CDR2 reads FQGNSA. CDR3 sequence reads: CASSLANRQAFF. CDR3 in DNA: TGTGCCAGCAGCTTAGCCAATCGACAAGCTTTCTTT.